The sequence of this T cell receptor (beta chain) was determined in a study of Ad26.COV2.S vaccination and SARS-CoV-2 variants. Study-level information: Donor was in the COV1001 Ad26.COV2.S trial arm. The authors gave Ad26.COV2.S intramuscularly, either once or twice 56 days apart. Overall study findings and caveats: Across vaccine and placebo recipients, the breadth of non-spike TCRs was similar.

Produced via immunoSEQ multiplex PCR; TCRdb's table is partial and in-frame only. Among more than 300,000 clones listed, 85% to 90% were seen once. The CDR3 has 11 residues. Germline assignment: CDR1 SGDLS and CDR2 YYNGEE. V lost 7 bases to trimming and J lost 8 bases, with 12 bases between them. A word on this clone: The antigen remains undetermined.

Treatment of the sample: roughly 18 received Ad26.COV2.S at low or high dose, single or two shots; 5 received placebo; per-sample allocation not given. Vaccine and placebo recipients were sampled on day 63 after the first injection. Spike of the Wuhan-strain SARS-CoV-2 was expressed by an Ad26 vector, which formed the vaccine. The rearrangement joins TRBV9 to TRBJ1-2; TRBD1 is a possible D gene (6 bases). This sample comprised peripheral blood, obtained in a trial of Ad26.COV2.S vaccine versus placebo. The receptor's source is a person between 18 and 60 years old who received the Ad26.COV2.S COVID-19 vaccine or a placebo. CDR3 bases: TGTGCCAGCGCTTCAGGGGACGGCTACACCTTC. It codes for CASASGDGYTF.